These 5 T cell receptor beta chains came from one sample sequenced in a study of persistence of HIV-infected CD4 T cells. Antigens for these TCRs are unknown. Stimulation used around 10 ug/mL lysate from CMV-infected fibroblasts. Memory cells lacking CD40L and CD69 with high CD45RO were sorted. Sequencing used immunoSEQ version 4 in survey mode. The method was immunoSEQ multiplex PCR; TCRdb's version includes in-frame clones alone and lacks a portion of them. This sample carries approximately 27,000 clones, around 82% of them seen once, and the ten largest clones take 0.81%. The specimen was CD4+ T cells sorted from PBMCs after roughly 20-hour stimulation, collected from a patient who received antiretroviral therapy. These receptor sequences come from an adult woman with HIV who was CMV-seropositive.

The DNA of the CDR3 is TGTGCCAGCAGCTTACGGGACAGCTCCTCTGGGGCCAACGTCCTGACTTTC. Translation: CASSLRDSSSGANVLTF. V gene TRBV7-6 combines with J gene TRBJ2-6, with 7 positions matching TRBD1. With 2 bases clipped from V and 0 bases from J, the junction kept 4 bases outside the gene matches. The CDR3 totals 17 residues. The V gene's germline CDR1 is SGHVS and CDR2 FNYEAQ.

The chain carries TRBV19 and TRBJ2-7, with no clear D. The V gene lost 1 base and the J gene lost 1 base, with 11 bases spanning the gap. CDR1 LNHDA and CDR2 SQIVND come from the germline V gene (reference sequence). This CDR3 comprises 15 residues. The CDR3 bases are TGTGCCAGTAGTATAGGGGGATTCACTTCCTACGAGCAGTACTTC. Residues: CASSIGGFTSYEQYF.

V is TRBV24-1 and J is TRBJ2-5, with 9 bases matching TRBD2. The length of the CDR3 is 16 residues. CDR1 KGHDR and CDR2 SFDVKD come from the germline V gene. The V and J ends lost 3 bases and 5 bases, in that order; junction bases with no gene match: 9. The DNA for the CDR3 is TGTGCCACCAGTGATCCCCGGGGTAGCGGGGGTGAGACCCAGTACTTC. Translation: CATSDPRGSGGETQYF.

CDR3 residues: CASSKGPSQGRHSYEQYF. The CDR3 nucleotides are TGTGCCAGCAGCAAAGGTCCCTCACAGGGGCGGCACTCCTACGAGCAGTACTTC. This chain links TRBV7-9 with TRBJ2-7; 7 positions agree with TRBD1. J lost 0 bases, V lost 5 bases, and 16 bases had no gene match. The CDR3 sequence is 18 residues long. The germline CDR1 and CDR2 sequences are SEHNR and FQNEAQ (reference sequence).

This chain links TRBV7-3 with TRBJ1-4, with 7 bases identical to TRBD1. From germline, CDR1 is SGHTA and CDR2 FQGTGA. The CDR3 length is 15 residues. V shed 7 bases, J shed 6 bases, and the junction held 11 bases outside the gene matches. Written as DNA, the CDR3 is TGTGCCAGCACTATGCTGACAGGGAGGCATGAAAAACTGTTTTTT. Translating gives CASTMLTGRHEKLFF.